A single sample is the source of the 11 T cell receptor beta chains below, sequenced in a study of T cells in localized non-small cell lung cancer. Some clones are missing from TCRdb's copy, which holds only in-frame ones; the method was immunoSEQ multiplex PCR. The sample lists around 69,000 clones; approximately 87% were seen once. This specimen consisted of peripheral blood, obtained before any cancer treatment. The source of these receptors is a woman aged 35-75 years with stage I lung adenocarcinoma.

The chain is built from TRBV27 and TRBJ1-1, with D perhaps TRBD1 (5 bases). Germline lookup yields CDR1 MNHEY and CDR2 SMNVEV (reference sequence). V lost 5 bases to trimming and J lost 2 bases, with 18 bases between them. The CDR3 is 16 amino acids. The CDR3 is CASSPDSSWTNTEAFF. CDR3 DNA: TGTGCCAGCAGTCCCGACTCCTCCTGGACAAACACTGAAGCTTTCTTT.

This clone appeared a few times. The chain recombines TRBV20-1 with TRBJ2-5, with TRBD2 as a possible D gene (6 bases). The CDR3 totals 11 residues. The germline V gene encodes CDR1 DFQATT and CDR2 SNEGSKA (reference sequence). The germline V and J ends were trimmed by 5 bases and 4 bases, with 8 bases remaining between them. Here the CDR3 reads CSAGGAETQYF. The CDR3 nucleotides read TGCAGTGCTGGCGGGGCAGAGACCCAGTACTTC.

The rearrangement uses TRBV5-1 and TRBJ2-1, with D unresolved. This CDR3 comprises 14 residues. Trimming removed 0 bases from V and 0 bases from J, with 4 bases in between. Germline V gene data show CDR1 as SGHRS and CDR2 as YFSETQ. The CDR3 is CASSLGSSYNEQFF. CDR3 in DNA: TGCGCCAGCAGCTTGGGGAGCTCCTACAATGAGCAGTTCTTC. The whole variable domain, filled in from reference TRBV5-1 and TRBJ2-1, reads KAGVTQTPRYLIKTRGQQVTLSCSPISGHRSVSWYQQTPGQGLQFLFEYFSETQRNKGNFPGRFSGRQFSNSRSEMNVSTLELGDSALYLCASSLGSSYNEQFFGPGTRLTVL.

Note on this clone: The identical CDR3 is also encoded by other nucleotide sequences in the sample. The chain carries TRBV6-1 and TRBJ1-4; 9 nucleotides agree with TRBD1. Germline-derived CDR1 and CDR2 are MNHNS and SASEGT. Unmatched junction bases numbered 13, after V lost 6 bases and J lost 8 bases. This CDR3 contains 16 residues. This chain's CDR3 is CASRELPHRGREKLFF. Here the CDR3 DNA reads TGTGCCAGCAGAGAACTACCGCACAGGGGGCGAGAAAAACTGTTTTTT.

The V and J genes are TRBV6-1 and TRBJ2-3; D might be TRBD1 (6 bases). The CDR3 is 14 amino acids. The germline V gene has CDR1 MNHNS and CDR2 SASEGT. V lost 1 base, J lost 6 bases, and 11 bases lay in between. The DNA for the CDR3 is TGTGCCAGCAGTGAAGGGGCAAGGGGGGATACGCAGTATTTT. Translating gives CASSEGARGDTQYF.

This rearrangement joins TRBV7-2 to TRBJ2-5, with 8 bases that match TRBD2. The CDR3 loop spans 16 amino acids. The junction had 8 bases not matched to a gene; V was cut back by 3 bases and J by 2 bases. Germline V gene lookup returns CDR1 SGHTA and CDR2 FQGNSA. CDR3 sequence: CASSLGPSGSQETQYF. CDR3 in DNA: TGTGCCAGCAGCTTGGGTCCCAGCGGGAGTCAAGAGACCCAGTACTTC.

This clone was observed a few times. The rearrangement links TRBV30 to TRBJ1-2; 7 bases line up with TRBD1. CDR1 and CDR2 (germline): GTSNPN, SVGIG (reference sequence). This CDR3 comprises 13 residues. The junction had 7 bases not matched to a gene; V was cut back by 5 bases and J by 4 bases. The CDR3 reads CAWSQGSPYGYTF. The CDR3 DNA follows: TGTGCCTGGTCACAGGGGTCTCCCTATGGCTACACCTTC.

This clone was seen more than once but under ten times. The chain uses TRBV29-1 and TRBJ1-2; D remains unclear. The CDR3 has 15 amino acids. Deletions cut 0 bases from V and 7 bases from J, with 18 bases between. Germline V gene lookup returns CDR1 SQVTM and CDR2 ANQGSEA. The CDR3 sequence is CSVEDPGKGSRGYTF. The CDR3 nucleotides are TGCAGCGTTGAAGATCCCGGCAAGGGTTCACGTGGCTACACCTTC.

The rearrangement links TRBV6-1 to TRBJ1-2; D is possibly TRBD1 (5 bases). V gave up 4 bases and J gave up 8 bases, with 20 bases separating them. In germline, CDR1 is MNHNS, CDR2 SASEGT. The CDR3 length is 15 residues. CDR3 nucleotides: TGTGCCAGCAGTGCAATCGAGAGGGACCGGGCCGGCTACACCTTC. Protein sequence: CASSAIERDRAGYTF.

For the CDR3, the DNA is TGTGCCAGCAGCATCTTGAGGGCGCGGACTGAAGCTTTCTTT. Amino acids: CASSILRARTEAFF. This rearrangement joins TRBV7-9 to TRBJ1-1; no clear D. CDR3 length: 14 amino acids. V was pared by 5 bases and J by 5 bases, with 15 bases between. Per germline, CDR1 SEHNR and CDR2 FQNEAQ (reference sequence).

J is TRBJ1-1 and V is TRBV19; possible D gene TRBD1, 6 bases. The V gene lost 6 bases and the J gene lost 2 bases, with 10 bases spanning the gap. Germline CDR1 reads LNHDA; CDR2 reads SQIVND (reference sequence). The CDR3 sequence is 13 residues long. This chain's CDR3 is CASSDRPNTEAFF. DNA for the CDR3: TGTGCCAGTAGCGACAGGCCTAACACTGAAGCTTTCTTT.